This T cell receptor beta chain was documented in a study of identical twins. Trimming cost V 5 bases and J 1 base; bases outside gene matches: 6. In germline, CDR1 is DFQATT, CDR2 SNEGSKA (reference sequence). This CDR3 is 14 amino acids long. One entry per CDR3 protein results from TCRdb running MiXCR on the 5' RACE reads. Of 600,000 to 700,000 distinct CDR3 sequences listed, 21% are singletons. This clonotype was recorded a few times. This same sample was also part of a study on T cells expressing NK-cell markers.

J is TRBJ1-2 and V is TRBV20-1; 8 bases align to TRBD1. Material for sequencing was PBMCs. This sequence was found in a woman under 30 in good health. The CDR3 sequence is CSAYGQGLNYGYTF. The DNA of the CDR3 is TGCAGTGCTTACGGACAGGGTCTTAACTATGGCTACACCTTC.